The sequence of this T cell receptor beta chain was determined in a study of OX40 agonist ivuxolimab in advanced cancers. Study-level background: Three patients got partial responses; one had hepatocellular carcinoma and two had cutaneous melanoma.

TCRdb's copy holds only in-frame clones and misses some; the assay was immunoSEQ multiplex PCR. The table shows tens of thousands of clones, with roughly 84% occurring only once. This receptor was taken from an adult with an advanced solid tumor such as melanoma, head and neck, liver or kidney cancer. This specimen consisted of CD4+ or CD8+ T cells sorted from blood, obtained in a trial of the OX40 agonist ivuxolimab.

The chain's CDR3 is CASSVKSIAGGINNEQFF. DNA for the CDR3: TGTGCCAGCAGTGTTAAGAGTATTGCGGGAGGCATAAACAATGAGCAGTTCTTC. This sequence joins TRBV6-1 and TRBJ2-1; 8 bases are a match to TRBD2. CDR1 MNHNS and CDR2 SASEGT come from the germline V gene. Germline trimming cut 4 bases from V and 5 bases from J; bases unmatched to any gene: 16. The CDR3 is made up of 18 amino acids.